This T cell receptor beta chain was recovered during a study of cytomegalovirus exposure and HLA in healthy donors. Study results and caveats: The authors later linked a missense DCLRE1C variant to TCR beta V- and J-gene trimming. When analyzed later, the rates of TCR association showed variation by HLA locus, with DRB1 the most and HLA-C the fewest. In a later analysis, HLA-associated beta chains showed higher expansion and lower generation probabilities than comparable chains.

A multiplex PCR was run with 60 Vbeta primers and 13 Jbeta primers. Original data processing: In a later analysis, some 80 million unique TCR beta chains included roughly 11 million shared by two or more donors. The assay was immunoSEQ multiplex PCR, and TCRdb's table has in-frame clones only and misses some. The V and J calls and clone size come from that table; D and trimming were worked out from the DNA. The table has 150,000 to 200,000 clones, about four fifths seen once. About this clone itself: Antigen unknown.

The CDR3 is made up of 14 amino acids. Trimming left V 7 bases short and J 1 base short, with 13 bases between. Germline V gene sequence: CDR1 MNHNS, CDR2 SASEGT. The chain is built from TRBV6-1 and TRBJ1-1; D gene uncertain. The TCR comes from a man aged 35 to 55 in good health and CMV-seropositive. Input material: PBMCs. CDR3 sequence: CASTPEGPNTEAFF. In DNA form, the CDR3 reads TGTGCCAGCACCCCCGAGGGTCCGAACACTGAAGCTTTCTTT.